A single sample gave rise to the 3 T cell receptor beta chains below, sequenced in a study of T cell repertoires in aging, cancer and after chemotherapy (dated by TCRdb to the late 2010s). For sequencing, an Illumina MiSeq was employed. Rearranged TRB sequences spanning V, D and J segments were amplified by multiplex touch-down PCR using a mixed TRB-A/B primer pool. TCRdb reworked the public reads: Q25 trimming with fastp, MiXCR clone assembly, productive beta chains retained. Rows matching on CDR3 protein sequence are summarized as one entry with the most common DNA and genes. The sample data list about 6,200 distinct CDR3 sequences, and 30% of these were observed just once. 8% of the sample is held by the ten biggest clonotypes. Genomic DNA extracted from peripheral blood, rather than sorted cells or RNA, was used as the source for amplification of TCR beta rearrangements. Sample: blood. All receptors come from a human donor with a blood cancer.

By sample share, this clonotype is medium-sized. The chain couples TRBV27 to TRBJ2-5, with TRBD1 matching over 9 bases. This CDR3 region has 15 residues. Germline-derived CDR1 and CDR2 are MNHEY and SMNVEV (reference sequence). Germline trimming cut 3 bases from V and 4 bases from J; bases unmatched to any gene: 6. CDR3 residues: CASSFYRGRGETQYF. CDR3 coding DNA: TGTGCCAGCAGTTTCTACAGGGGGCGAGGAGAGACCCAGTACTTC.

Concerning this clonotype: A read error is possible here, since a much larger clone lies one base away. The gene calls are TRBV19 and TRBJ1-6; D might be TRBD1 (5 bases). This CDR3 is 12 amino acids long. Germline CDR1 is LNHDA and CDR2 is SQIVND (reference sequence). The CDR3 sequence: CTSSIEGSPLHF. The CDR3 DNA reads as TGTACCAGTAGTATAGAGGGGTCACCCCTCCACTTT.

As regards this clonotype: A much larger clone differs from this one at a single base, so this may be a read error. The rearrangement links TRBV6-1 to TRBJ1-5; D is uncertain. The V gene's germline CDR1 is MNHNS and CDR2 SASEGT. This CDR3 has 14 residues. The CDR3 DNA reads TGTGCCAGCAGTGTAGAATGGGGTGATCAGCACCAGCATTTT. Its protein product is CASSVEWGDQHQHF.